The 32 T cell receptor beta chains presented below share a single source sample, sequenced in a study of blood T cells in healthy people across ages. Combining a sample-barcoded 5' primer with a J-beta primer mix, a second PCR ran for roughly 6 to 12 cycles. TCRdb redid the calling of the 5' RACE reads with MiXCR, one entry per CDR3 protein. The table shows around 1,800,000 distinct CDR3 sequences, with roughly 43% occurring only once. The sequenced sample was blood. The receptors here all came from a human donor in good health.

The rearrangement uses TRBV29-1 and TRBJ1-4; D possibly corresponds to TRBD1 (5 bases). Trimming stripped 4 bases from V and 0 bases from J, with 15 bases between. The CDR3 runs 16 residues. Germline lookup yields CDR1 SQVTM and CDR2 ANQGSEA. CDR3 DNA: TGCAGCGTTGTCTTCCCGGGACTAGCAACTAATGAAAAACTGTTTTTT. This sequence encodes CSVVFPGLATNEKLFF.

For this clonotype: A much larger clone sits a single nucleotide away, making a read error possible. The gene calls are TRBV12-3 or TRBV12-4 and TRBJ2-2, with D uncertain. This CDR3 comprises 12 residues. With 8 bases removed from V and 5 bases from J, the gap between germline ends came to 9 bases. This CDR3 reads CASGSSTGELFF. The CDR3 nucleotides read TGTGCCAGCGGTTCAAGTACCGGGGAGCTGTTTTTT.

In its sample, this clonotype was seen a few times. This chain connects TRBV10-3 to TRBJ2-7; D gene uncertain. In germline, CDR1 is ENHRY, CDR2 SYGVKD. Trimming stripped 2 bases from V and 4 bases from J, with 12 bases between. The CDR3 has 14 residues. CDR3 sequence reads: CAISERAGGYEQYF. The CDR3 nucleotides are TGTGCCATCAGTGAGAGAGCTGGTGGATACGAGCAGTACTTC.

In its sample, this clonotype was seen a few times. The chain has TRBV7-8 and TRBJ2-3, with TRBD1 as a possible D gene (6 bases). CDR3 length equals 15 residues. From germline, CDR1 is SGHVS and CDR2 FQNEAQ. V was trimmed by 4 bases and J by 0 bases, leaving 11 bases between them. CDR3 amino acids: CASSWTGHSTDTQYF. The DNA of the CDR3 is TGTGCCAGCAGCTGGACGGGACATAGCACAGATACGCAGTATTTT.

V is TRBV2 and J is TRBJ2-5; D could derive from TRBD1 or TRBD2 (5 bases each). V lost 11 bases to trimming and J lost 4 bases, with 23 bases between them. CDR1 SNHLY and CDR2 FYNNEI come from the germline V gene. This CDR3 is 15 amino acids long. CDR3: CAGRFQGRVPETQYF. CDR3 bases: TGTGCCGGGAGATTTCAGGGAAGGGTACCAGAGACCCAGTACTTC.

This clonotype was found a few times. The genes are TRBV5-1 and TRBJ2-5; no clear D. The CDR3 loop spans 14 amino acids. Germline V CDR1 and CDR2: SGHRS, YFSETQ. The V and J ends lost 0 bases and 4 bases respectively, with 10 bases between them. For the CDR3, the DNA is TGCGCCAGCAGCTTGGGTGCAACGGGAGAGACCCAGTACTTC. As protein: CASSLGATGETQYF.

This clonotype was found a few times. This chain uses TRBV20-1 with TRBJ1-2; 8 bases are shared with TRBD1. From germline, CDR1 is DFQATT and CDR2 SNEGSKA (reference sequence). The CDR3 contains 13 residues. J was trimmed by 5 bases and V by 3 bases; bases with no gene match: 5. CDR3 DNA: TGCAGTGCTAGGGGGGGACAGGTTTATGGCTACACCTTC. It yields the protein CSARGGQVYGYTF.

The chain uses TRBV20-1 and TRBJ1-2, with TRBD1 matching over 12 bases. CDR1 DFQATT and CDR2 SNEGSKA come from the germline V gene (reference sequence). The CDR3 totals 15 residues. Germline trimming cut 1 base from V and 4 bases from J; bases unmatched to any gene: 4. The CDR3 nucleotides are TGCAGTGCTAGAGGGGACAGGGGGCACCTCTATGGCTACACCTTC. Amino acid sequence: CSARGDRGHLYGYTF.

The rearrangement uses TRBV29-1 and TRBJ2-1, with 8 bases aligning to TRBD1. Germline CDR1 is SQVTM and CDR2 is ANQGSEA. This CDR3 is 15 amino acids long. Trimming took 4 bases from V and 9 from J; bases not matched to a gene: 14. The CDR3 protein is CSVAWAGGFGGEQFF. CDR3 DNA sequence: TGCAGCGTTGCTTGGGCAGGGGGCTTTGGAGGTGAGCAGTTCTTC.

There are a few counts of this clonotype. CDR3 sequence (DNA): TGCGCCAGCAGCTTGGCCGGAACTACCACTAATTCACCCCTCCACTTT. This sequence encodes CASSLAGTTTNSPLHF. The genes are TRBV5-1 and TRBJ1-6; unclear D gene. CDR1 and CDR2 from the germline V gene are SGHRS and YFSETQ. The CDR3 totals 16 residues. Trimming cost V 0 bases and J 6 bases, with 13 bases left between them.

The CDR3 DNA reads TGCGCCAGCAGCCCCCGAGGGGGGGCTACCAACACTGAAGCTTTCTTT. It translates to CASSPRGGATNTEAFF. The rearrangement joins TRBV5-1 to TRBJ1-1; perhaps TRBD1 as D (6 bases). Trimming pared 4 bases from V and 2 bases from J, leaving 18 bases between. Germline V gene lookup returns CDR1 SGHRS and CDR2 YFSETQ. CDR3 length equals 16 residues.

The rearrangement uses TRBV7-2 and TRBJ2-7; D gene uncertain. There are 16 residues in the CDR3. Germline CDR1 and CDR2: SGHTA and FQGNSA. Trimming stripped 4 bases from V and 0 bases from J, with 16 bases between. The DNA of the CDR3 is TGTGCCAGCAGCTCCATGGCGGCGACCGCCTCCTACGAGCAGTACTTC. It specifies CASSSMAATASYEQYF.

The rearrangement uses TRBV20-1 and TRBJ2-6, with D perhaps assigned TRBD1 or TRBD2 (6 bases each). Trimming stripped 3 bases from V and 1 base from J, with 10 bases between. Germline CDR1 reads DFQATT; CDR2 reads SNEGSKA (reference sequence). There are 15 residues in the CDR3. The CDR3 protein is CSARTGASGANVLTF. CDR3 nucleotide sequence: TGCAGTGCTAGGACGGGGGCGTCTGGGGCCAACGTCCTGACTTTC.

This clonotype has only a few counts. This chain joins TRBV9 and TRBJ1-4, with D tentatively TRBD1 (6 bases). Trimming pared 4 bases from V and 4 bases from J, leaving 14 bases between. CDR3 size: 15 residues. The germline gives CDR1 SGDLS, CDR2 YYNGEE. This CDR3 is CASSPGQTYNEKLFF. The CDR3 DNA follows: TGTGCCAGCAGCCCCGGACAGACGTATAATGAAAAACTGTTTTTT.

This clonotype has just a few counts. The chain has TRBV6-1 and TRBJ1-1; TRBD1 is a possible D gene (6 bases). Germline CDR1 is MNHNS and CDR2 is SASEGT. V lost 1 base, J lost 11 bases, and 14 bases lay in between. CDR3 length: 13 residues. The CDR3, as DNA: TGTGCCAGCAGTGAAGTTGGGACAACCTATGCTTTCTTT. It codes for CASSEVGTTYAFF.

The CDR3 nucleotides are TGCAGTGCTCATCCTGGGGCTAGCAATCAGCCCCAGCATTTT. It codes for CSAHPGASNQPQHF. The chain carries TRBV20-1 and TRBJ1-5, with a possible D match to TRBD1 (5 bases). CDR1 DFQATT and CDR2 SNEGSKA come from the germline V gene (reference sequence). The CDR3 consists of 14 residues. Between the trimmed V and J ends, which lost 5 bases and 0 bases, there was a span of 11 bases.

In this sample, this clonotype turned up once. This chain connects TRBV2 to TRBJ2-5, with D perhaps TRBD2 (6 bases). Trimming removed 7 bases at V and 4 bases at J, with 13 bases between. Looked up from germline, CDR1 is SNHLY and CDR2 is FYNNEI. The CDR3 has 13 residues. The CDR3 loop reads CASTKNGGETQYF. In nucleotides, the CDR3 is TGTGCCAGCACCAAGAACGGGGGAGAGACCCAGTACTTC.

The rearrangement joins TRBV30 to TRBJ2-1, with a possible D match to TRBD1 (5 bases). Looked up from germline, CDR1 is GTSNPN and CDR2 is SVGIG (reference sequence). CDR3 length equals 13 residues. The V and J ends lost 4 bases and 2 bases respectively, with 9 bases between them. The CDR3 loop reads CAWNPGTYNEQFF. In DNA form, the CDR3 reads TGTGCCTGGAACCCAGGGACCTACAATGAGCAGTTCTTC.

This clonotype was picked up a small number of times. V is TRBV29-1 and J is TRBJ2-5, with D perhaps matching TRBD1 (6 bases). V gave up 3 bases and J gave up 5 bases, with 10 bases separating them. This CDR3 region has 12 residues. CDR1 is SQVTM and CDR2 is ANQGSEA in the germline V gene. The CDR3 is CSVDKGVETQYF. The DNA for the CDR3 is TGCAGCGTTGATAAGGGGGTGGAGACCCAGTACTTC. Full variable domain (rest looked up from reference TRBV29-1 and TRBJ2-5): SAVISQKPSRDICQRGTSLTIQCQVDSQVTMMFWYRQQPGQSLTLIATANQGSEATYESGFVIDKFPISRPNLTFSTLTVSNMSPEDSSIYLCSVDKGVETQYFGPGTRLLVL.

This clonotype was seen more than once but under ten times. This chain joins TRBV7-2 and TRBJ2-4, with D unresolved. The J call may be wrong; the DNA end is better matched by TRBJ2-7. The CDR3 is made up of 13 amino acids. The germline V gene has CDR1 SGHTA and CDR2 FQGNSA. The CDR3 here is CASSPSPLSEQYF. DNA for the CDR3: TGTGCCAGCAGCCCCAGTCCCCTCTCCGAGCAGTACTTC.

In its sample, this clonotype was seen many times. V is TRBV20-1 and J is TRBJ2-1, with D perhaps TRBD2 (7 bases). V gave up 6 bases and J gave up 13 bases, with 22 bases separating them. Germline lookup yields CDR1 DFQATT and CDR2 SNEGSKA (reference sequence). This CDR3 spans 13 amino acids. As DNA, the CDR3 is TGCAGTGCCCCAGAGGGGGGGAGGCGAACCCAGTTCTTC. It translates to CSAPEGGRRTQFF.

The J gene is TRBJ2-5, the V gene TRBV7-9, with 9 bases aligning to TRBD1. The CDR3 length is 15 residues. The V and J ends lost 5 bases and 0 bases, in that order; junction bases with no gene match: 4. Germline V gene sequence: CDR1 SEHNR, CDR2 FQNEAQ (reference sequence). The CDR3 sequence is CASSRGDRDQETQYF. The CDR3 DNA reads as TGTGCCAGCAGCCGGGGGGACAGGGACCAAGAGACCCAGTACTTC.

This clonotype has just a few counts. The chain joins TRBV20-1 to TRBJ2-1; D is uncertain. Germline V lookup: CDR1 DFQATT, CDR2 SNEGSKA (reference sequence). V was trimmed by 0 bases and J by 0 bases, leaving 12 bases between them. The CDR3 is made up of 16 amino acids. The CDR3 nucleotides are TGCAGTGCTAGAGATTCCCCGGAACCCTCCTACAATGAGCAGTTCTTC. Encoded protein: CSARDSPEPSYNEQFF.

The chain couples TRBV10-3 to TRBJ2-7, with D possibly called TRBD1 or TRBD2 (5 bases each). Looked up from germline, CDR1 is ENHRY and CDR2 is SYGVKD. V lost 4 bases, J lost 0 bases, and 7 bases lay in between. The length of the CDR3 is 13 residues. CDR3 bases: TGTGCCATCAGTGCCGGGACCTCCTACGAGCAGTACTTC. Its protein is CAISAGTSYEQYF.

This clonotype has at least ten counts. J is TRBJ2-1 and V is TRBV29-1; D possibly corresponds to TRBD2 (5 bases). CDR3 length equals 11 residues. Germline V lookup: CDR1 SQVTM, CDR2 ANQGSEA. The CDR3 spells CSVGADNEQFF. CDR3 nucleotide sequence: TGCAGTGTGGGAGCAGACAATGAGCAGTTCTTC.

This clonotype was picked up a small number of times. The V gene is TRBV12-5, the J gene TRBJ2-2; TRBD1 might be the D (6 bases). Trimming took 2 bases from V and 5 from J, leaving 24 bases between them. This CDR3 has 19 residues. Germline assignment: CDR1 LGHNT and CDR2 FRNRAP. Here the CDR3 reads CASGLFLSRRGLRTGELFF. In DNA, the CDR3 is TGTGCTAGTGGTTTGTTTCTTAGTCGAAGGGGGTTGAGAACCGGGGAGCTGTTTTTT.

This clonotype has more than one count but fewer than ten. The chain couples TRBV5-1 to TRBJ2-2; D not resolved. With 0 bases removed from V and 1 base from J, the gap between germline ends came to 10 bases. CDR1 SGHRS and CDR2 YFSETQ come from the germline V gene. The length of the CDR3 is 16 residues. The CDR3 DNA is TGCGCCAGCAGCTTGGATGGGAACGAGAACACCGGGGAGCTGTTTTTT. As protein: CASSLDGNENTGELFF. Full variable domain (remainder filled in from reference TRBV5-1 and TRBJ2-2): KAGVTQTPRYLIKTRGQQVTLSCSPISGHRSVSWYQQTPGQGLQFLFEYFSETQRNKGNFPGRFSGRQFSNSRSEMNVSTLELGDSALYLCASSLDGNENTGELFFGEGSRLTVL.

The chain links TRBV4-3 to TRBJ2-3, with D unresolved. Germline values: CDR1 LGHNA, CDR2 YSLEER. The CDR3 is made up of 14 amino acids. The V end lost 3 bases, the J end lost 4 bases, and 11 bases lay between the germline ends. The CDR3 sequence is CASSHLLPPDTQYF. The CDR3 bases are TGCGCCAGCAGCCACCTACTCCCACCAGATACGCAGTATTTT.

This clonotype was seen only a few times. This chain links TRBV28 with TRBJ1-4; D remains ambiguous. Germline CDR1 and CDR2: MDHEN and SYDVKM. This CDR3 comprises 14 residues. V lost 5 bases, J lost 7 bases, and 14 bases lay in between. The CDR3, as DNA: TGTGCCAGCAGTCCTCAGGCGGGGAGTGAAAAACTGTTTTTT. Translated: CASSPQAGSEKLFF.

This CDR3 is CASRTTGGPYGYTF. The CDR3 DNA sequence: TGTGCCAGCAGAACCACAGGGGGCCCCTATGGCTACACCTTC. J is TRBJ1-2 and V is TRBV5-6; TRBD1 agrees at 9 bases. CDR3 length: 14 amino acids. CDR1 SGHDT and CDR2 YYEEEE come from the germline V gene. J gave up 4 bases and V 5 bases, and 6 bases lay outside the gene matches.

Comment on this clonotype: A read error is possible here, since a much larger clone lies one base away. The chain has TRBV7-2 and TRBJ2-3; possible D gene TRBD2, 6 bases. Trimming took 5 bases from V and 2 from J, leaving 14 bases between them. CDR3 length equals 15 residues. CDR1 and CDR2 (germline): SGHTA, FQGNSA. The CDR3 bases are TGTGCCAGCAGCCCCCAGGCTAGCGCCACAGATACGCAGTATTTT. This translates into CASSPQASATDTQYF.

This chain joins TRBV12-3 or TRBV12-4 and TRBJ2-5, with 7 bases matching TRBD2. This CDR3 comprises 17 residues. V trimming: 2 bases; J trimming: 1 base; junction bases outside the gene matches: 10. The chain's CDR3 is CASSLLGGKGVQETQYF. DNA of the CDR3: TGTGCCAGCAGTTTATTGGGAGGGAAAGGGGTCCAAGAGACCCAGTACTTC.